A single sample gave rise to the 10 T cell receptor beta chains below, sequenced in a study of T cell responses to AZD1222 COVID-19 vaccine. Using immunoSEQ multiplex PCR, the repertoire was profiled, and TCRdb retains in-frame clones only, with some absent. The sample has around 100,000 clones; about 87% are singletons. Material: peripheral blood, obtained on day 0 of AZD1222 vaccination. Receptor source: an adult in good health.

The rearrangement uses TRBV28 and TRBJ1-2; 8 nucleotides agree with TRBD1. The CDR3 spans 14 residues. Germline V gene lookup returns CDR1 MDHEN and CDR2 SYDVKM. Losses at the gene ends were 5 bases for V and 4 bases for J; bases not matched to a gene: 6. The CDR3 sequence: CASSRQGLVYGYTF. DNA of the CDR3: TGTGCCAGCAGTCGACAGGGGCTAGTCTATGGCTACACCTTC.

V usage is TRBV4-2 and J usage is TRBJ1-1, with TRBD1 matching over 9 bases. The length of the CDR3 is 15 residues. CDR1 LGHNA and CDR2 YNFKEQ come from the germline V gene. With V trimmed by 1 base and J by 5 bases, 5 bases remained unmatched. The CDR3 region is CASSQVRTGDTEAFF. CDR3 nucleotide sequence: TGTGCCAGCAGCCAAGTCAGGACAGGGGATACTGAAGCTTTCTTT.

This rearrangement joins TRBV10-3 to TRBJ2-7, with D perhaps assigned TRBD1 or TRBD2 (6 bases each). Germline assignment: CDR1 ENHRY and CDR2 SYGVKD. V was pared by 10 bases and J by 0 bases, with 19 bases between. CDR3 length equals 15 residues. The CDR3 here is CATRGRLSTSYEQYF. CDR3 nucleotide sequence: TGTGCCACCCGGGGGCGACTTTCAACCTCCTACGAGCAGTACTTC.

The chain joins TRBV19 to TRBJ2-5, with 9 bases aligning to TRBD1. V trimming: 6 bases; J trimming: 5 bases; junction bases outside the gene matches: 13. The CDR3 runs to 16 residues. The V gene's germline CDR1 is LNHDA and CDR2 SQIVND (reference sequence). CDR3 amino acids: CASRTGTGRLRETQYF. In DNA form, the CDR3 reads TGTGCCAGTAGAACCGGGACAGGGCGACTTAGGGAGACCCAGTACTTC.

V gene TRBV11-3 combines with J gene TRBJ1-3; D is perhaps TRBD1 (5 bases). The ends were cut back, 2 bases at V and 3 bases at J, with 14 bases in the middle. Germline CDR1 is SGHNT and CDR2 is YENEEA. The CDR3 totals 16 residues. The CDR3 bases are TGTGCCAGCAGCTTAAGGCGGGGCCCGGATGGAAACACCATATATTTT. Its translation: CASSLRRGPDGNTIYF.

This clone occurred once. The chain combines TRBV27 with TRBJ2-7; possibly TRBD1 for D (5 bases). V lost 5 bases, J lost 0 bases, and 17 bases lay in between. CDR1 MNHEY and CDR2 SMNVEV come from the germline V gene (reference sequence). The CDR3 has 16 residues. The CDR3 sequence: CASSPTRWGSSYEQYF. The CDR3 DNA sequence: TGTGCCAGCAGTCCCACTCGGTGGGGCAGCTCCTACGAGCAGTACTTC.

This clone is a singleton in its sample. V and J are TRBV7-3 and TRBJ1-2, with TRBD1 as a possible D gene (6 bases). V shed 5 bases and J shed 8 bases, with 18 bases lying between them. The CDR3 is 14 residues long. Germline V gene sequence: CDR1 SGHTA, CDR2 FQGTGA. The CDR3 loop is CASSPQGLAGGYTF. The CDR3 DNA sequence: TGTGCCAGCAGCCCGCAGGGGCTTGCGGGGGGCTACACCTTC.

V gene TRBV4-1 combines with J gene TRBJ1-5, with 10 bases identical to TRBD1. Germline V gene data show CDR1 as MGHRA and CDR2 as YSYEKL. CDR3 size: 15 residues. Trimming took 2 bases from V and 4 from J; bases not matched to a gene: 2. CDR3: CASSQTGQGNQPQHF. CDR3 bases: TGCGCCAGCAGCCAAACGGGACAGGGGAATCAGCCCCAGCATTTT.

The CDR3 DNA is TGTGCCAGCACGTGGACAGGGGTAGGTGAGCAGTACTTC. Translating gives CASTWTGVGEQYF. This chain links TRBV6-5 with TRBJ2-7; 9 bases map to TRBD1. The CDR3 loop spans 13 amino acids. Germline values: CDR1 MNHEY, CDR2 SVGAGI. With 7 bases clipped from V and 7 bases from J, the junction kept 8 bases outside the gene matches.

The chain combines TRBV28 with TRBJ1-6; weak D call: TRBD1 (6 bases). Trimming pared 8 bases from V and 9 bases from J, leaving 20 bases between. The CDR3 is 15 residues long. Looked up from germline, CDR1 is MDHEN and CDR2 is SYDVKM. CDR3 protein: CASARVGTSFSPLHF. CDR3 sequence (DNA): TGTGCCAGCGCAAGGGTGGGGACATCATTTTCACCCCTCCACTTT.